The 4 T cell receptor beta chains below all came from one sample that was sequenced in a study of T cell responses to AZD1222 COVID-19 vaccine. Here immunoSEQ multiplex PCR was the method, and the copy in TCRdb shows in-frame clones only, minus some. The sample holds 95,000 to 110,000 clones, about 90% seen once. Here the sequenced sample was peripheral blood, taken on day 0 of AZD1222 vaccination. The receptors shown here come from an adult in good health.

This chain joins TRBV7-6 and TRBJ1-2; the match to TRBD1 covers 7 bases. Germline loops: CDR1 SGHVS, CDR2 FNYEAQ. Unmatched junction bases numbered 9, after V lost 5 bases and J lost 0 bases. CDR3 length: 16 residues. As DNA, the CDR3 is TGTGCCAGCAGCCCTTTAGGGGGCCTGGCTAACTATGGCTACACCTTC. Its translation: CASSPLGGLANYGYTF.

The V call is TRBV28, the J call TRBJ2-1; the match to TRBD1 covers 10 bases. J lost 0 bases, V lost 6 bases, and 8 bases had no gene match. The CDR3 contains 17 residues. The germline V gene encodes CDR1 MDHEN and CDR2 SYDVKM. The CDR3 sequence is CASRWDRGLSSYNEQFF. CDR3 DNA: TGTGCCAGCAGATGGGACAGGGGTCTTTCCTCCTACAATGAGCAGTTCTTC.

The rearrangement uses TRBV2 and TRBJ2-1; TRBD1 or TRBD2 may be the D gene (7 bases each). V dropped 6 bases and J dropped 9 bases, with 21 bases sitting between them. Germline CDR1 and CDR2: SNHLY and FYNNEI. This CDR3 comprises 15 residues. Here the CDR3 reads CASRAQGGGNPEQFF. The CDR3 coding sequence is TGTGCCAGCAGGGCCCAGGGGGGGGGCAATCCTGAGCAGTTCTTC.

The chain combines TRBV7-2 with TRBJ2-6; D is undetermined. The germline gives CDR1 SGHTA, CDR2 FQGNSA. V was pared by 8 bases and J by 2 bases, with 7 bases between. The CDR3 runs to 13 residues. The CDR3 loop is CASRFTGANVLTF. The CDR3, as DNA: TGTGCCAGCCGATTTACTGGGGCCAACGTCCTGACTTTC. Full variable domain (remainder filled in from reference TRBV7-2 and TRBJ2-6): GAGVSQSPSNKVTEKGKDVELRCDPISGHTALYWYRQSLGQGLEFLIYFQGNSAPDKSGLPSDRFSAERTGGSVSTLTIQRTQQEDSAVYLCASRFTGANVLTFGAGSRLTVL.